The 8 T cell receptor beta chains given below trace back to one sample, sequenced in a study of cytomegalovirus exposure and HLA in healthy donors. The study ran its PCR with 60 Vbeta and 13 Jbeta primers. Here immunoSEQ multiplex PCR was the method, and the copy in TCRdb shows in-frame clones only, minus some. The table lists about 150,000 clones, 80% of them singletons. Specimen: PBMCs. The receptors were sampled from a man aged 25 to 45 in good health and CMV-seronegative.

This chain's CDR3 is CATSRFIRGELFF. The CDR3, as DNA: TGTGCCACCAGCAGATTTATTCGCGGGGAGCTGTTTTTT. The V gene is TRBV15, the J gene TRBJ2-2; D gene unclear. Germline CDR1 is LNHNV and CDR2 is YYDKDF (reference sequence). The CDR3 is made up of 13 amino acids. V was pared by 2 bases and J by 7 bases, with 8 bases between.

The rearrangement joins TRBV5-1 to TRBJ2-7; 12 bases fit TRBD2. Germline values: CDR1 SGHRS, CDR2 YFSETQ. V lost 7 bases and J lost 6; bases outside the gene matches: 14. This CDR3 region has 16 residues. The CDR3 bases are TGCGCCAGCTCCGGACTAGCGGGGTTTGGGAGGGTCGAGCAGTACTTC. It specifies CASSGLAGFGRVEQYF.

The chain uses TRBV7-2 and TRBJ1-5, with 8 nucleotides matching TRBD1. The CDR3 has 18 amino acids. With 1 base clipped from V and 5 bases from J, the junction kept 13 bases outside the gene matches. CDR1 and CDR2 (germline): SGHTA, FQGNSA. Written as DNA, the CDR3 is TGTGCCAGCAGCTTAGGGACGCCTCAGGGGGCGGGAGATCAGCCCCAGCATTTT. Translation gives CASSLGTPQGAGDQPQHF. Looking up the rest from reference TRBV7-2 and TRBJ1-5 gives the full variable domain: GAGVSQSPSNKVTEKGKDVELRCDPISGHTALYWYRQSLGQGLEFLIYFQGNSAPDKSGLPSDRFSAERTGGSVSTLTIQRTQQEDSAVYLCASSLGTPQGAGDQPQHFGDGTRLSIL.

The rearrangement joins TRBV18 to TRBJ1-5, with D possibly being TRBD1 (5 bases). V lost 3 bases and J 3 bases, leaving 12 bases between the germline ends. This CDR3 spans 15 amino acids. Germline V gives CDR1 KGHSH, CDR2 LQKENI. CDR3 DNA: TGTGCCAGCTCACCCCCAGGGTACGACAATCAGCCCCAGCATTTT. This encodes CASSPPGYDNQPQHF.

The chain uses TRBV28 and TRBJ2-7; 9 nucleotides match TRBD1. This CDR3 contains 14 residues. Trimming cost V 2 bases and J 3 bases; bases outside gene matches: 2. CDR1 and CDR2 from the germline V gene are MDHEN and SYDVKM. CDR3 residues: CASSLLGQGYEQYF. The CDR3 bases are TGTGCCAGCAGTTTACTGGGACAGGGCTACGAGCAGTACTTC.

This clone showed up just a few times. The chain employs TRBV7-9 and TRBJ2-5; D is undetermined. TRBJ2-7 matches the DNA end more closely, so the J call is doubtful. The germline V gene has CDR1 SEHNR and CDR2 FQNEAQ (reference sequence). The CDR3 length is 15 residues. CDR3 in amino acids: CASRTTSASSYEQYF. CDR3 bases: TGTGCCAGCAGAACAACATCCGCTAGCTCCTACGAGCAGTACTTC.

The genes are TRBV10-1 and TRBJ2-1; 8 bases are shared with TRBD1. V trimming: 0 bases; J trimming: 5 bases; junction bases outside the gene matches: 3. Germline CDR1 reads WNHNN; CDR2 reads SYGVQD (reference sequence). The CDR3 has 15 amino acids. The CDR3 DNA reads TGCGCCAGCAGTGAGTCCGTGACAGGGGACAATGAGCAGTTCTTC. Translated, it gives CASSESVTGDNEQFF.

The chain carries TRBV21-1 and TRBJ1-2; TRBD1 is the table's D call, not checked against the DNA. TRBV21-1 is a pseudogene segment. The CDR3 is 13 amino acids. The CDR3 is CASTRDREDGYTF. CDR3 DNA: TGTGCCAGCACTAGAGACAGGGAGGATGGCTACACCTTC.